The clone carrying this TCR beta chain showed up just a few times. Its antigen is undetermined. This specimen belongs to a study of T cell repertoires in cytomegalovirus infection. This CDR3 contains 15 residues. CDR1 and CDR2 from the germline V gene are MNHNS and SASEGT. V lost 0 bases and J 4 bases, leaving 9 bases between the germline ends. MiXCR, run by TCRdb on the reads, gives a single entry per CDR3 protein. The table lists about 740,000 distinct CDR3 sequences, 30% to 40% of them singletons, with 18% in the top ten. Sequencing used cultured PBMCs, obtained from culture after CMV antigen stimulation. The clonotype was recovered from a human donor in good health (CMV status not recorded). Some clones in this sample may be carry-over from other donors' samples. The rearrangement uses TRBV6-1 and TRBJ1-4, with D hard to call. The CDR3 spells CASSEALGLNEKLFF. The CDR3 DNA reads as TGTGCCAGCAGTGAAGCGCTAGGGCTTAATGAAAAACTGTTTTTT.